These 24 T cell receptor beta chains were all obtained from the same sample, sequenced in a study of OX40 agonist ivuxolimab in advanced cancers. Method: immunoSEQ multiplex PCR; TCRdb's copy keeps in-frame clones and lacks some. The sample has around 56,000 clones; around 89% are singletons. Sequencing used CD4+ or CD8+ T cells sorted from blood, obtained in a trial of the OX40 agonist ivuxolimab. Receptors were obtained from an adult with an advanced solid tumor such as melanoma, head and neck, liver or kidney cancer.

The chain links TRBV7-2 to TRBJ2-5; TRBD2 matches 14 bases. The CDR3 sequence is 15 residues long. V lost 5 bases to trimming and J lost 6 bases; unmatched junction nucleotides: 5. Germline V gene lookup returns CDR1 SGHTA and CDR2 FQGNSA. CDR3 sequence reads: CASSPGLAGVKTQYF. The CDR3 DNA sequence: TGTGCCAGCAGCCCGGGACTAGCGGGAGTGAAGACCCAGTACTTC. The full variable domain, in which reference TRBV7-2 and TRBJ2-5 provide the parts outside the CDR3, is GAGVSQSPSNKVTEKGKDVELRCDPISGHTALYWYRQSLGQGLEFLIYFQGNSAPDKSGLPSDRFSAERTGGSVSTLTIQRTQQEDSAVYLCASSPGLAGVKTQYFGPGTRLLVL.

The chain employs TRBV2 and TRBJ1-2; 8 nucleotides line up with TRBD1. The ends lost 6 bases at V and 7 bases at J; junction bases unmatched: 7. This CDR3 region has 13 residues. CDR1 is SNHLY, CDR2 FYNNEI, per germline. DNA for the CDR3: TGTGCCAGCAGCCTCCAGGGGGCCGCTGGCTACACCTTC. It specifies CASSLQGAAGYTF.

This clone was seen only a few times. The chain recombines TRBV5-5 with TRBJ2-7; D unresolved. V lost 0 bases and J lost 0, with 7 bases in between. This CDR3 comprises 14 residues. Per the germline V gene, CDR1 is SGHKS and CDR2 is YYEKEE (reference sequence). CDR3 bases: TGTGCCAGCAGCTTGGGGACGGCCTCCTACGAGCAGTACTTC. This sequence encodes CASSLGTASYEQYF.

This chain uses TRBV7-8 with TRBJ2-1; D is unresolved. V was cut by 3 bases and J by 5 bases, with 8 bases left in between. The germline V gene has CDR1 SGHVS and CDR2 FQNEAQ. The CDR3 consists of 13 residues. CDR3 sequence (DNA): TGTGCCAGCAGCTTTGGAATGGACAATGAGCAGTTCTTC. The encoded protein is CASSFGMDNEQFF.

The chain's CDR3 is CASSLSWTAQETQYF. The CDR3 DNA is TGTGCCAGCAGCTTATCGTGGACAGCCCAAGAGACCCAGTACTTC. This chain links TRBV11-2 with TRBJ2-5; D might be TRBD1 (6 bases). Per germline, CDR1 SGHAT and CDR2 FQNNGV. The CDR3 covers 15 residues. V gave up 2 bases and J gave up 1 base, with 11 bases separating them.

The rearrangement links TRBV19 to TRBJ2-5; D ambiguous. Trimming took 0 bases from V and 6 from J, leaving 8 bases between them. CDR1 is LNHDA, CDR2 SQIVND, per germline (reference sequence). CDR3 length: 13 residues. CDR3 coding DNA: TGTGCCAGTAGTATAGATGTTTCACAGACCCAGTACTTC. This gives the protein CASSIDVSQTQYF.

The chain employs TRBV5-1 and TRBJ2-1; D not certain. This CDR3 has 13 amino acids. Trimming cost V 1 base and J 4 bases, with 6 bases left between them. Germline V gene sequence: CDR1 SGHRS, CDR2 YFSETQ. CDR3: CASSLRGYNEQFF. The CDR3 region has the DNA TGCGCCAGCAGCTTGCGAGGTTACAATGAGCAGTTCTTC.

The chain couples TRBV21-1 to TRBJ2-1; the D call in the table, TRBD1, was not verified against the DNA. TRBV21-1 is tagged as a pseudogene. This CDR3 region has 16 residues. CDR3 residues: CASSPRGGYTYNEQFF. The CDR3 coding sequence is TGTGCCAGCAGCCCCCGAGGGGGTTACACCTACAATGAGCAGTTCTTC.

This chain joins TRBV5-1 and TRBJ2-7; TRBD2 aligns across 12 bases. Germline CDR1 and CDR2: SGHRS and YFSETQ. Trimming at V came to 4 bases and at J to 5 bases, leaving 7 bases not matched to a gene. The CDR3 covers 15 residues. The CDR3 reads CASSKTSGSLHEQYF. CDR3 coding DNA: TGCGCCAGCAGCAAGACTAGCGGGAGTCTCCACGAGCAGTACTTC.

This clone was observed a handful of times. The chain couples TRBV9 to TRBJ1-1; TRBD1 agrees at 7 bases. Germline CDR1 and CDR2: SGDLS and YYNGEE. J gave up 4 bases and V 0 bases, and 6 bases lay outside the gene matches. The CDR3 totals 15 residues. CDR3 region: CASSVAPGGATEAFF. CDR3 nucleotide sequence: TGTGCCAGCAGCGTAGCTCCAGGGGGGGCCACTGAAGCTTTCTTT.

This chain links TRBV28 with TRBJ1-2; D may be TRBD1 (5 bases). V dropped 5 bases and J dropped 4 bases, with 14 bases sitting between them. From germline, CDR1 is MDHEN and CDR2 SYDVKM. The CDR3 covers 14 residues. The CDR3 bases are TGTGCCAGCAGTACACCAGGGAGACCCTATGGCTACACCTTC. Its protein is CASSTPGRPYGYTF.

The V and J genes are TRBV29-1 and TRBJ2-3; 11 bases match TRBD2. Germline V gene sequence: CDR1 SQVTM, CDR2 ANQGSEA. Trimming at V came to 7 bases and at J to 0 bases, leaving 6 bases not matched to a gene. CDR3 length: 15 residues. In nucleotides, the CDR3 is TGCAGCGCCGACCGGACTAGCGGGAGCACAGATACGCAGTATTTT. As protein: CSADRTSGSTDTQYF.

The chain employs TRBV5-1 and TRBJ1-1; D perhaps matches TRBD1 (6 bases). Germline-derived CDR1 and CDR2 are SGHRS and YFSETQ. V dropped 0 bases and J dropped 3 bases, with 12 bases sitting between them. There are 15 residues in the CDR3. The CDR3 sequence is CASSLEQGGHTEAFF. The CDR3 DNA follows: TGCGCCAGCAGCTTGGAACAGGGAGGACACACTGAAGCTTTCTTT.

Only a few counts were recorded for this clone. V gene TRBV6-5 combines with J gene TRBJ2-1; 7 bases fit TRBD2. This CDR3 region has 14 residues. The V segment lost 6 bases and the J segment 4 bases; nucleotides outside the gene matches: 6. CDR1 is MNHEY and CDR2 is SVGAGI in the germline V gene. CDR3 loop: CASSWSGEYNEQFF. Here the CDR3 DNA reads TGTGCCAGCAGCTGGAGCGGGGAGTACAATGAGCAGTTCTTC.

This chain connects TRBV5-6 to TRBJ2-7; D possibly corresponds to TRBD1 (7 bases). Looked up from germline, CDR1 is SGHDT and CDR2 is YYEEEE. The CDR3 contains 14 residues. The V gene lost 3 bases and the J gene lost 7 bases, with 17 bases spanning the gap. In DNA form, the CDR3 reads TGTGCCAGCAGCTCTCAGGGGGGCCCTGGGGAGCAGTACTTC. Translating gives CASSSQGGPGEQYF.

The gene calls are TRBV2 and TRBJ2-4; possibly TRBD2 for D (8 bases). The CDR3 has 15 residues. Trimming cost V 8 bases and J 6 bases, with 20 bases left between them. The germline V gene encodes CDR1 SNHLY and CDR2 FYNNEI. CDR3 DNA sequence: TGTGCCAGCCGGGGGGGCCGGACAGGTAGAAACATTCAGTACTTC. Translation gives CASRGGRTGRNIQYF.

This chain links TRBV9 with TRBJ2-7, with D perhaps matching TRBD1 or TRBD2 (5 bases each). CDR1 is SGDLS and CDR2 is YYNGEE in the germline V gene. V lost 1 base and J lost 5, with 13 bases in between. The CDR3 length is 14 residues. As DNA, the CDR3 is TGTGCCAGCAGCGTACGGGACCGTGCTAACGAGCAGTACTTC. Encoded protein: CASSVRDRANEQYF.

In nucleotides, the CDR3 is TGTGCCAGTAGTATGGAGGGGCGCTTTTCTGGCTACACCTTC. Translation: CASSMEGRFSGYTF. The J gene is TRBJ1-2, the V gene TRBV19; the D gene is possibly TRBD1 (5 bases). V lost 3 bases and J 7 bases, leaving 15 bases between the germline ends. CDR3 length: 14 amino acids. In germline, CDR1 is LNHDA, CDR2 SQIVND (reference sequence).

Remarks on this clone: Additional DNA sequences in this sample encode the identical CDR3. The gene calls are TRBV5-1 and TRBJ1-5; D gene unclear. This CDR3 has 13 residues. The V gene's germline CDR1 is SGHRS and CDR2 YFSETQ. Trimming pared 0 bases from V and 5 bases from J, leaving 6 bases between. CDR3 coding DNA: TGCGCCAGCAGCTTGGGTCCCGATCAGCCCCAGCATTTT. This encodes CASSLGPDQPQHF.

J is TRBJ2-3 and V is TRBV5-1; no definite D call. Germline assignment: CDR1 SGHRS and CDR2 YFSETQ. The CDR3 is made up of 14 amino acids. The ends were cut back, 0 bases at V and 0 bases at J, with 5 bases in the middle. Here the CDR3 DNA reads TGCGCCAGCAGCTTGGTCGGTAGCACAGATACGCAGTATTTT. It yields the protein CASSLVGSTDTQYF. Full variable domain (missing parts from reference TRBV5-1 and TRBJ2-3): KAGVTQTPRYLIKTRGQQVTLSCSPISGHRSVSWYQQTPGQGLQFLFEYFSETQRNKGNFPGRFSGRQFSNSRSEMNVSTLELGDSALYLCASSLVGSTDTQYFGPGTRLTVL.

The chain employs TRBV13 and TRBJ2-3, with 8 bases lining up with TRBD2. Looked up from germline, CDR1 is PRHDT and CDR2 is FYEKMQ (reference sequence). The CDR3 totals 14 residues. The V segment lost 5 bases and the J segment 5 bases; nucleotides outside the gene matches: 6. CDR3 in amino acids: CASSRGGAIDTQYF. CDR3 coding DNA: TGTGCCAGCAGCCGGGGGGGGGCAATAGATACGCAGTATTTT. Full variable domain (missing parts from reference TRBV13 and TRBJ2-3): AAGVIQSPRHLIKEKRETATLKCYPIPRHDTVYWYQQGPGQDPQFLISFYEKMQSDKGSIPDRFSAQQFSDYHSELNMSSLELGDSALYFCASSRGGAIDTQYFGPGTRLTVL.

This clone was seen only once. The chain combines TRBV7-8 with TRBJ2-2; D call uncertain. The CDR3 runs to 12 residues. The V gene lost 11 bases and the J gene lost 4 bases, with 11 bases spanning the gap. The germline V gene encodes CDR1 SGHVS and CDR2 FQNEAQ. CDR3 DNA: TGTGCCGGATCGGCAGGCACCGGGGAGCTGTTTTTT. It translates to CAGSAGTGELFF.

The genes are TRBV13 and TRBJ2-7, with a possible D match to TRBD1 (5 bases). The V end lost 2 bases, the J end lost 2 bases, and 10 bases lay between the germline ends. Germline CDR1 and CDR2: PRHDT and FYEKMQ (reference sequence). CDR3 length: 14 amino acids. The CDR3 DNA reads as TGTGCCAGCAGCTTATCCGGCAGGGCCTACGAGCAGTACTTC. Translated, it gives CASSLSGRAYEQYF.

This clone was detected only once. The CDR3 loop is CASSGEVNQPQHF. In nucleotides, the CDR3 is TGTGCCAGCAGTGGAGAAGTCAATCAGCCCCAGCATTTT. The chain uses TRBV6-1 and TRBJ1-5; D is unresolved. V was pared by 4 bases and J by 3 bases, with 7 bases between. The germline V gene has CDR1 MNHNS and CDR2 SASEGT. This CDR3 is built from 13 residues.